The 5 T cell receptor beta chains in this list originate from one sample, sequenced in a study of blood T cell repertoires in COVID-19. Clones were sequenced by immunoSEQ multiplex PCR, and TCRdb holds only the in-frame ones, with some missing. The table shows about 41,000 clones, with around 81% occurring only once. The sample consisted of peripheral blood. The receptor source for this set is a man in his forties with active or convalescent COVID-19.

V usage is TRBV10-1 and J usage is TRBJ2-1; a possible D gene is TRBD1 (8 bases). V shed 6 bases and J shed 1 base, with 16 bases lying between them. This CDR3 contains 16 residues. Germline-derived CDR1 and CDR2 are WNHNN and SYGVQD (reference sequence). This CDR3 reads CASSDTGGVSYNEQFF. CDR3 DNA: TGCGCCAGCAGCGATACAGGGGGGGTATCCTACAATGAGCAGTTCTTC.

The chain has TRBV5-4 and TRBJ2-5, with TRBD1 matching 9 bases. The germline CDR1 and CDR2 sequences are SGHNT and YYREEE (reference sequence). This CDR3 contains 15 residues. Trimming cost V 3 bases and J 2 bases; bases outside gene matches: 5. In DNA, the CDR3 is TGTGCCAGCAGCTACGGACAGGGGAGGCAAGAGACCCAGTACTTC. Amino acid sequence: CASSYGQGRQETQYF.

This clone showed up just a few times. J is TRBJ1-2 and V is TRBV5-1; no clear D gene. The CDR3 spans 14 residues. Germline V gives CDR1 SGHRS, CDR2 YFSETQ. V lost 4 bases, J lost 0 bases, and 10 bases lay in between. The CDR3 coding sequence is TGCGCCAGCAGCAGCGGGAGTGCTAACTATGGCTACACCTTC. Translation gives CASSSGSANYGYTF.

V and J are TRBV7-6 and TRBJ2-5, with TRBD2 as a possible D gene (6 bases). With 1 base removed from V and 4 bases from J, the gap between germline ends came to 10 bases. This CDR3 comprises 14 residues. Germline V gene sequence: CDR1 SGHVS, CDR2 FNYEAQ. CDR3 nucleotides: TGTGCCAGCAGCTTAGTTTCGGAGGGAGAGACCCAGTACTTC. Translating gives CASSLVSEGETQYF.

V gene TRBV7-3 combines with J gene TRBJ2-2, with no clear D. CDR3 length: 15 residues. CDR1 and CDR2 (germline): SGHTA, FQGTGA. V lost 4 bases, J lost 4 bases, and 13 bases lay in between. The CDR3 region is CASSSSPGFTGELFF. CDR3 nucleotide sequence: TGTGCCAGCAGCTCGAGCCCGGGTTTCACCGGGGAGCTGTTTTTT. The full variable domain, rest sourced from reference TRBV7-3 and TRBJ2-2, is GAGVSQTPSNKVTEKGKYVELRCDPISGHTALYWYRQSLGQGPEFLIYFQGTGAADDSGLPNDRFFAVRPEGSVSTLKIQRTERGDSAVYLCASSSSPGFTGELFFGEGSRLTVL.